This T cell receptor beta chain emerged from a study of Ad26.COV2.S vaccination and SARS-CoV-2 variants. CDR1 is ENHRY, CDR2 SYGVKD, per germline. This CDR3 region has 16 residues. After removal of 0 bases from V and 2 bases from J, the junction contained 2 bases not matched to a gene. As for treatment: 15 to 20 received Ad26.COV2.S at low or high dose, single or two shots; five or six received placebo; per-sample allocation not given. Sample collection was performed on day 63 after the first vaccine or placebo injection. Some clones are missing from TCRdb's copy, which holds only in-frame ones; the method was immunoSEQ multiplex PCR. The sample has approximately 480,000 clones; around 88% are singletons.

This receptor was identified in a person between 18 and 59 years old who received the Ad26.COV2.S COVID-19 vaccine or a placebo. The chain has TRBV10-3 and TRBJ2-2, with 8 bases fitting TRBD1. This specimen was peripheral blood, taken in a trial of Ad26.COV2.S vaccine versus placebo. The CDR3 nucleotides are TGTGCCATCAGTGAGTCGCAGGGGGCTAACACCGGGGAGCTGTTTTTT. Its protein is CAISESQGANTGELFF.